Sequencing of this TCR beta chain was carried out in a study of CD8+ T cells in alopecia areata. Study-level points and caveats: Higher clonality than in normal scalp was seen in lesional scalp, especially alopecia totalis/universalis.

The CDR3 is 10 amino acids. Germline V gene data show CDR1 as SNHLY and CDR2 as FYNNEI. Reverse transcribed after extraction, RNA yielded cDNA as the sequencing template. TCRdb keeps only in-frame clones here, not all; method: immunoSEQ multiplex PCR. The profile covers about 97,000 clones, with roughly two fifths appearing a single time and about 1.2% taken by the ten largest. As to this clone: Its target is not known. At one of its ends the junction is not consistent with the germline gene, which may arise from a read error.

The sequencing input was CD4+ T cells sorted from blood. This clonotype was obtained from a human donor with alopecia areata. J is TRBJ2-7 and V is TRBV2; 9 bases agree with TRBD1. This chain's CDR3 is CASNGQGPQF. Written as DNA, the CDR3 is TGTGCCAGCAATGGACAGGGGCCACAATTC.